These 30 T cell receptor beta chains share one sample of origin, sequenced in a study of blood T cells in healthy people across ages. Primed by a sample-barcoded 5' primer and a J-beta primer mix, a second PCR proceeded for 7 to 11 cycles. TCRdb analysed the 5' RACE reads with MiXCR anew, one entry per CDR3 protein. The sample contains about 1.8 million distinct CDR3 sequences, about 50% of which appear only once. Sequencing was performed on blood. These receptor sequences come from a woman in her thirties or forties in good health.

The CDR3 nucleotides are TGTGCCAGCAGCTTAACGGCCAGAGAAGAGACCCAGTACTTC. The encoded protein is CASSLTAREETQYF. The chain uses TRBV7-3 and TRBJ2-5, with D unresolved. CDR3 length equals 14 residues. The germline V gene has CDR1 SGHTA and CDR2 FQGTGA. The germline V and J ends were trimmed by 0 bases and 3 bases, with 8 bases remaining between them.

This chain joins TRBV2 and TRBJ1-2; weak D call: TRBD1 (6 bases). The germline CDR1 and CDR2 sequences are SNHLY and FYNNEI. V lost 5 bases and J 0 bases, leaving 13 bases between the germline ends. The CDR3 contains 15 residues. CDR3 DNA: TGTGCCAGCAGTTTCGGGACATCTTCTAACTATGGCTACACCTTC. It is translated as CASSFGTSSNYGYTF.

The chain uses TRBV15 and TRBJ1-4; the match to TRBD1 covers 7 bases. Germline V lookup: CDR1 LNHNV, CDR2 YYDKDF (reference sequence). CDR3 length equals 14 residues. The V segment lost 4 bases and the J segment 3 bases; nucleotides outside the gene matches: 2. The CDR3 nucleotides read TGTGCCACCAGCATCGGGACAGCTAATGAAAAACTGTTTTTT. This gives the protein CATSIGTANEKLFF.

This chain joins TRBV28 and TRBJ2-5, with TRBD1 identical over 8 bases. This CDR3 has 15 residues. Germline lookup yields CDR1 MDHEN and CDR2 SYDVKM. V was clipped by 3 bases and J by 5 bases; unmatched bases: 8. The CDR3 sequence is CASSFVRGLGETQYF. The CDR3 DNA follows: TGTGCCAGCAGTTTTGTCAGGGGGCTAGGTGAGACCCAGTACTTC.

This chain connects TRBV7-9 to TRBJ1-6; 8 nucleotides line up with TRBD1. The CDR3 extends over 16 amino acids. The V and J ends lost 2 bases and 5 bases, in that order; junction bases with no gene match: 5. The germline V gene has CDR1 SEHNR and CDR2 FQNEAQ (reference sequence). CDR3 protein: CASSLLDRVNNSPLHF. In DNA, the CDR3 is TGTGCCAGCAGCTTACTGGACAGGGTGAATAATTCACCCCTCCACTTT.

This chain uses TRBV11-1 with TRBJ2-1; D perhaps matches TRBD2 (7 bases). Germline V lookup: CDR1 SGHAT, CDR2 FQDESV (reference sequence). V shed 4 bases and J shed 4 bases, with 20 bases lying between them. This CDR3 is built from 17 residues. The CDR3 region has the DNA TGTGCCAGCAGCTCAACCAGGGGCGGGGGCGCGTACAATGAGCAGTTCTTC. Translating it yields CASSSTRGGGAYNEQFF. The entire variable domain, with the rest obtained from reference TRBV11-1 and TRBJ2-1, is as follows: EAEVAQSPRYKITEKSQAVAFWCDPISGHATLYWYRQILGQGPELLVQFQDESVVDDSQLPKDRFSAERLKGVDSTLKIQPAELGDSAMYLCASSSTRGGGAYNEQFFGPGTRLTVL.

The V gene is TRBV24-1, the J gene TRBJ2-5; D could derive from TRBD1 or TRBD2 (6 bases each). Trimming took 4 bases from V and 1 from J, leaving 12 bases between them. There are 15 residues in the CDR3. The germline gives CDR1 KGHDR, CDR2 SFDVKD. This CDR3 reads CATSDPGEAQETQYF. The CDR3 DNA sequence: TGTGCCACCAGTGACCCAGGGGAGGCCCAAGAGACCCAGTACTTC.

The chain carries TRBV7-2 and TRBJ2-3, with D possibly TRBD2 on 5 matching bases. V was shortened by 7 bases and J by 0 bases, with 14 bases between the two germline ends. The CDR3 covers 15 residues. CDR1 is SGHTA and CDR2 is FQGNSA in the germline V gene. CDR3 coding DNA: TGTGCCAGCACCTTTACGGGGTTTAGCACAGATACGCAGTATTTT. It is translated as CASTFTGFSTDTQYF.

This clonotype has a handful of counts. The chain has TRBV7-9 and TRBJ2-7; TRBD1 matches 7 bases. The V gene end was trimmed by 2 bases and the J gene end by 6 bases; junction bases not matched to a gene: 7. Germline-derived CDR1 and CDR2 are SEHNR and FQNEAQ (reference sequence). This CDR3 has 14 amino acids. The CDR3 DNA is TGTGCCAGCAGCTTACAGGGGGTAAGGGGCGAGCAGTACTTC. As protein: CASSLQGVRGEQYF.

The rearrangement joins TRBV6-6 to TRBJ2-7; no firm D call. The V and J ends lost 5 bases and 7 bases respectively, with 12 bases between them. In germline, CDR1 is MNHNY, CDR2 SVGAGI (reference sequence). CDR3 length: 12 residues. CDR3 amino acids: CASSHLRKEQYF. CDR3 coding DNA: TGTGCCAGCAGTCACCTCCGGAAAGAGCAGTACTTC.

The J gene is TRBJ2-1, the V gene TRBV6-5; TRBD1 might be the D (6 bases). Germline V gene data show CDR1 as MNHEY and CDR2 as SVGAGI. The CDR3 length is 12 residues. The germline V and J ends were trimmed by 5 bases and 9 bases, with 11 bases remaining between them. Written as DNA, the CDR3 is TGTGCCAGCAGTCGCAACAGGGTTGAGCAGTTCTTC. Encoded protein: CASSRNRVEQFF.

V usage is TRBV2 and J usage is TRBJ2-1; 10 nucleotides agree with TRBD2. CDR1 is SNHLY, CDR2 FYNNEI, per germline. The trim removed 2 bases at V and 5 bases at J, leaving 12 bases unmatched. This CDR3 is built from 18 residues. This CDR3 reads CASSEQPPQRGGDNEQFF. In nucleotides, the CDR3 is TGTGCCAGCAGTGAACAACCTCCCCAGCGGGGGGGTGACAATGAGCAGTTCTTC.

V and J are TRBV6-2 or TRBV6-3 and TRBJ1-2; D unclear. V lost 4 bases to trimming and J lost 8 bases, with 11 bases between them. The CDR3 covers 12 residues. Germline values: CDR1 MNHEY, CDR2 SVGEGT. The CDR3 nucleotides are TGTGCCAGCAGTTGGTGGGGTGAAGGCTACACCTTC. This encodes CASSWWGEGYTF.

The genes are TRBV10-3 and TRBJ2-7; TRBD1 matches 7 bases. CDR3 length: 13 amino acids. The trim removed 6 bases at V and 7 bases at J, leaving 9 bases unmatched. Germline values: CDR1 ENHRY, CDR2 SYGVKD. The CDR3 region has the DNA TGTGCCATCAGGCAGGGGGTGCGCAATGAGCAGTACTTC. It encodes CAIRQGVRNEQYF.

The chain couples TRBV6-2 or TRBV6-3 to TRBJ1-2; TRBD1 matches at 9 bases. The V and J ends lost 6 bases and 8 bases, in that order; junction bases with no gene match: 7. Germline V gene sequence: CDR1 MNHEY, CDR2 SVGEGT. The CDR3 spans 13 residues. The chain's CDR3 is CASRPGTGSGYTF. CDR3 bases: TGTGCCAGCAGGCCCGGGACAGGGTCCGGCTACACCTTC.

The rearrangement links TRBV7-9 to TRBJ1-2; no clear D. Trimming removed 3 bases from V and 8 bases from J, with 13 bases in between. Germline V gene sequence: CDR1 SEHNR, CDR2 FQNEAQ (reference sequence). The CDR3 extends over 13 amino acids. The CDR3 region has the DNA TGTGCCAGCAGCTTCGACCCGGTTTCCGGCTACACCTTC. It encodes CASSFDPVSGYTF.

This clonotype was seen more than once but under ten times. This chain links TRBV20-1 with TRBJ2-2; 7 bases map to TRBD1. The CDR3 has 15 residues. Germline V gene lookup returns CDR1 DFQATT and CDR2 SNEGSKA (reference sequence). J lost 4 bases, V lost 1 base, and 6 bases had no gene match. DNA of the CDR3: TGCAGTGCTAGAGGTGCAGGGGACAGCACCGGGGAGCTGTTTTTT. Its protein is CSARGAGDSTGELFF.

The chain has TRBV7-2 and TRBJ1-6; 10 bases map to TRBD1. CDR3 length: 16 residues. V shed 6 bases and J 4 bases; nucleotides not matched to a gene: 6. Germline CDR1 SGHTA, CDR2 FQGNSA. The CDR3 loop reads CASRRQGARYNSPLHF. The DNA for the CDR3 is TGTGCCAGCAGGCGACAGGGGGCGCGTTATAATTCACCCCTCCACTTT.

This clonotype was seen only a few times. The CDR3 spells CASTPGQGRGSVQYF. Written as DNA, the CDR3 is TGTGCCAGCACCCCCGGACAGGGAAGAGGATCAGTGCAGTACTTC. This chain links TRBV28 with TRBJ2-7, with 8 bases lining up with TRBD1. CDR1 MDHEN and CDR2 SYDVKM come from the germline V gene. The length of the CDR3 is 15 residues. The junction had 17 bases not matched to a gene; V was cut back by 7 bases and J by 9 bases.

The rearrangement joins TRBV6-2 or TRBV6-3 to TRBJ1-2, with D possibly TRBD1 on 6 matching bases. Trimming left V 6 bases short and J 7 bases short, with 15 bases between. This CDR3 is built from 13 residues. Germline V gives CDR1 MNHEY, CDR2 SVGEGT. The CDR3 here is CASSRNRDTGYTF. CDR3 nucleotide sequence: TGTGCCAGCAGCCGCAACAGGGATACTGGCTACACCTTC.

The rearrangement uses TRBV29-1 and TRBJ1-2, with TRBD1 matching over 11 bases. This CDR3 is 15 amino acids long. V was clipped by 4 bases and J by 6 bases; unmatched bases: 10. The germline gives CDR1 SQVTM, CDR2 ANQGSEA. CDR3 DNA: TGCAGCGTTGGGTCCCGGGACAGGGGGGCTCATGGCTACACCTTC. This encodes CSVGSRDRGAHGYTF.

The CDR3 sequence: CASSRGLANQETQYF. In DNA form, the CDR3 reads TGCGCCAGCAGCCGTGGGCTAGCGAACCAAGAGACCCAGTACTTC. This chain joins TRBV4-3 and TRBJ2-5; weak D call: TRBD2 (6 bases). Looked up from germline, CDR1 is LGHNA and CDR2 is YSLEER. Trimming pared 4 bases from V and 0 bases from J, leaving 12 bases between. This CDR3 is 15 amino acids long.

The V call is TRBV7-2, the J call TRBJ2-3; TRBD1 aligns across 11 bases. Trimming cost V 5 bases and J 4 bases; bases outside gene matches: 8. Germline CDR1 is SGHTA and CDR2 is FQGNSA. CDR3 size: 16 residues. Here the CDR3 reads CASSLWTGGWSDTQYF. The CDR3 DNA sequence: TGTGCCAGCAGCCTCTGGACAGGGGGCTGGTCAGATACGCAGTATTTT.

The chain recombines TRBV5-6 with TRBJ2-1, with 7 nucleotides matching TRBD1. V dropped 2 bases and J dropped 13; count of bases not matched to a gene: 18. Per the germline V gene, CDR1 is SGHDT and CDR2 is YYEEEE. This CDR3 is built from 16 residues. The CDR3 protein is CASSLLGQGESETQFF. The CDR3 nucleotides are TGTGCCAGCAGCTTACTTGGGCAGGGGGAATCGGAGACCCAGTTCTTC. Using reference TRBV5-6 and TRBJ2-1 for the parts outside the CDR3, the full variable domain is DAGVTQSPTHLIKTRGQQVTLRCSPKSGHDTVSWYQQALGQGPQFIFQYYEEEERQRGNFPDRFSGHQFPNYSSELNVNALLLGDSALYLCASSLLGQGESETQFFGPGTRLTVL.

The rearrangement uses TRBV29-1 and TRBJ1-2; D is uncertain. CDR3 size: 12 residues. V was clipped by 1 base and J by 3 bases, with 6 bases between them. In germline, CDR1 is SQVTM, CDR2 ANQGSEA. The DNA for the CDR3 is TGCAGCGTTGAAGGGGTTGACTATGGCTACACCTTC. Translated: CSVEGVDYGYTF.

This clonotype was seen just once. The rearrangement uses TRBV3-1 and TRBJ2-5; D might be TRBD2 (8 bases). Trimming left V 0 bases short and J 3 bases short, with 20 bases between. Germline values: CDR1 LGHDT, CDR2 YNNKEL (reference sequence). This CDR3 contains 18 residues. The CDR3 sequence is CASSQEGGPAGDEETQYF. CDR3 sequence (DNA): TGTGCCAGCAGCCAAGAAGGGGGCCCAGCGGGGGACGAAGAGACCCAGTACTTC.

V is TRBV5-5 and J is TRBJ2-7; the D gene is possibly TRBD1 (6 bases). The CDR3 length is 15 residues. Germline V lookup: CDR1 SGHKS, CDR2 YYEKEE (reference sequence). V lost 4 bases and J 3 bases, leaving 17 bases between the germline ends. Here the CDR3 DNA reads TGTGCCAGCAGCCCTGGAGCTGGACAGTGCTACGAGCAGTACTTC. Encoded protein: CASSPGAGQCYEQYF.

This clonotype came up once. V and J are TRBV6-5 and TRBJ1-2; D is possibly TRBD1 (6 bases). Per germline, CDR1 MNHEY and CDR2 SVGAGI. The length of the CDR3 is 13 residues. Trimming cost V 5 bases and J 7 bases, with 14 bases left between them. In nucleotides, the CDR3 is TGTGCCAGCAGTGGGGACATCGGGGGTGGCTACACCTTC. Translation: CASSGDIGGGYTF.

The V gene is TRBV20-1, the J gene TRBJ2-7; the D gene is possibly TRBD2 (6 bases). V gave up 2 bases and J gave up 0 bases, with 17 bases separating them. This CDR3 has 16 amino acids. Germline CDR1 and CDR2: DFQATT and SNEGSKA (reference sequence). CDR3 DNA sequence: TGCAGTGCTAGACCGCGGCTAGCGATGAACTCCTACGAGCAGTACTTC. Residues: CSARPRLAMNSYEQYF.

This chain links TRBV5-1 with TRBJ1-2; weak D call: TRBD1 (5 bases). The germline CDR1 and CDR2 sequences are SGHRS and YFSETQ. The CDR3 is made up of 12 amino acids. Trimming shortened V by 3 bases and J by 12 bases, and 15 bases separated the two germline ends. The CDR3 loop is CASSSGPGGDTF. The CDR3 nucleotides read TGCGCCAGCAGCTCTGGGCCCGGGGGAGACACCTTC.